Shown below are 10 T cell receptor beta chains from a single sample sequenced in a study of T cell responses to AZD1222 COVID-19 vaccine. Profiling relied on immunoSEQ multiplex PCR, and the TCRdb table lists in-frame clones only, not all of them. The sample shows about 130,000 clones, 89% of them seen only once. The sample here was peripheral blood, taken on day 0 of AZD1222 vaccination. These TCRs come from an adult in good health.

This clone is a singleton in its sample. V gene TRBV7-2 combines with J gene TRBJ1-2, with TRBD1 identical over 9 bases. This CDR3 is 15 amino acids long. V dropped 5 bases and J dropped 8; count of bases not matched to a gene: 12. CDR1 is SGHTA and CDR2 is FQGNSA in the germline V gene. CDR3 coding DNA: TGTGCCAGCAGCCTACAGGCGGACAGGGGACGGGGCTACACCTTC. It specifies CASSLQADRGRGYTF.

This chain connects TRBV6-5 to TRBJ1-5; D is perhaps TRBD1 (6 bases). The CDR3 length is 15 residues. From germline, CDR1 is MNHEY and CDR2 SVGAGI. The V and J ends lost 7 bases and 7 bases respectively, with 20 bases between them. The CDR3, as DNA: TGTGCCAGCAATACCGGGACAAACTTCGGCCAGCCCCAGCATTTT. Protein sequence: CASNTGTNFGQPQHF.

This chain links TRBV28 with TRBJ1-5; D gene uncertain. The germline V gene has CDR1 MDHEN and CDR2 SYDVKM. The CDR3 runs to 11 residues. The ends were cut back, 5 bases at V and 5 bases at J, with 4 bases in the middle. CDR3 sequence: CASSAYQPQHF. CDR3 DNA: TGTGCCAGCAGTGCATATCAGCCCCAGCATTTT. Filled out from reference TRBV28 and TRBJ1-5, the complete variable domain reads DVKVTQSSRYLVKRTGEKVFLECVQDMDHENMFWYRQDPGLGLRLIYFSYDVKMKEKGDIPEGYSVSREKKERFSLILESASTNQTSMYLCASSAYQPQHFGDGTRLSIL.

This sequence joins TRBV27 and TRBJ2-2; TRBD1 matches at 10 bases. The CDR3 runs to 17 residues. Trimming at V came to 3 bases and at J to 1 base, leaving 5 bases not matched to a gene. Germline V gene lookup returns CDR1 MNHEY and CDR2 SMNVEV (reference sequence). CDR3 sequence: CASSFDRDRGNTGELFF. The CDR3 nucleotides read TGTGCCAGCAGTTTCGACCGGGACAGGGGGAACACCGGGGAGCTGTTTTTT.

The rearrangement uses TRBV9 and TRBJ2-2; D might be TRBD2 (5 bases). The length of the CDR3 is 15 residues. Germline CDR1 is SGDLS and CDR2 is YYNGEE. Deletions cut 1 base from V and 7 bases from J, with 14 bases between. The CDR3 DNA reads as TGTGCCAGCAGCGTAACGACTACCCCCAGCGGGGAGCTGTTTTTT. It translates to CASSVTTTPSGELFF.

This chain connects TRBV29-1 to TRBJ1-2; no firm D call. The germline V gene has CDR1 SQVTM and CDR2 ANQGSEA. Trimming stripped 1 base from V and 1 base from J, with 19 bases between. The length of the CDR3 is 17 residues. CDR3 amino acids: CSVEASRGLNFNYGYTF. As DNA, the CDR3 is TGCAGCGTTGAAGCGTCGCGGGGTCTAAATTTTAACTATGGCTACACCTTC.

This rearrangement joins TRBV23-1 to TRBJ2-7; 9 bases are a match to TRBD1. TRBV23-1 counts as an open reading frame of uncertain function. Trimming at V came to 2 bases and at J to 0 bases, leaving 5 bases not matched to a gene. The CDR3 has 16 residues. CDR3 in DNA: TGCGCCAGCAGTCAAAAAGGGACAGGGAGCTCCTACGAGCAGTACTTC. Its translation is CASSQKGTGSSYEQYF.

This chain uses TRBV6-2 or TRBV6-3 with TRBJ1-5, with D perhaps TRBD1 (6 bases). CDR3 length: 13 amino acids. From germline, CDR1 is MNHEY and CDR2 SVGEGT. The V and J ends lost 2 bases and 5 bases respectively, with 7 bases between them. The DNA of the CDR3 is TGTGCCAGCAGTTACGGGGGGCATCAGCCCCAGCATTTT. This codes for CASSYGGHQPQHF.

The V call is TRBV7-9, the J call TRBJ2-7; D unresolved. Germline CDR1 is SEHNR and CDR2 is FQNEAQ (reference sequence). The CDR3 covers 14 residues. V gave up 6 bases and J gave up 2 bases, with 14 bases separating them. The CDR3 DNA sequence: TGTGCCAGCAGTTACGACTTAGCCCCCTACGAGCAGTACTTC. Its translation: CASSYDLAPYEQYF.

With respect to this clone: The junction does not match germline at one end; this may be a read error. The V and J genes are TRBV30 and TRBJ2-7; D is uncertain. This CDR3 region has 10 residues. Germline CDR1 is GTSNPN and CDR2 is SVGIG (reference sequence). In nucleotides, the CDR3 is TGTGCCAGGCACTCCTCCGAGCAGTACTTC. Amino acids: CARHSSEQYF.